These 24 T cell receptor beta chains were all obtained from the same sample, sequenced in a study of T-cell memory formation after mild COVID-19. TCRdb re-called the 5' RACE reads through MiXCR, storing one row per CDR3 protein. The top ten hold roughly 8.7% of the sample, which has around 400,000 distinct CDR3 sequences, roughly 24% seen once. The source material was PBMCs or a T cell subset sorted from them (not recorded which). These receptors were collected from an adult woman who had mild COVID-19 (a few samples of this study predate the infection). Cell type and time point are not known.

The V gene is TRBV18, the J gene TRBJ2-5; D gene uncertain. Trimming pared 3 bases from V and 1 base from J, leaving 9 bases between. The CDR3 loop spans 14 amino acids. Germline CDR1 and CDR2: KGHSH and LQKENI. CDR3 nucleotides: TGTGCCAGCTCACCGGCCCGATTCCAAGAGACCCAGTACTTC. As protein: CASSPARFQETQYF.

The gene calls are TRBV6-5 and TRBJ2-7; perhaps D is TRBD1 or TRBD2 (5 bases each). CDR3 length: 14 amino acids. Germline V gene sequence: CDR1 MNHEY, CDR2 SVGAGI. The V and J ends lost 4 bases and 3 bases respectively, with 13 bases between them. The CDR3 DNA sequence: TGTGCCAGCAGTTCCCCGGGGCGGGTCTACGAGCAGTACTTC. It translates to CASSSPGRVYEQYF.

This clonotype was counted many times. The chain is built from TRBV12-3 or TRBV12-4 and TRBJ1-1; tentative D call: TRBD1 (5 bases). The V gene lost 2 bases and the J gene lost 5 bases, with 12 bases spanning the gap. The CDR3 is 14 amino acids. The CDR3 bases are TGTGCCAGCAGTTTACTGGGGAGGGGTACTGAAGCTTTCTTT. Its translation: CASSLLGRGTEAFF.

This clonotype appeared a few times. This chain uses TRBV6-5 with TRBJ2-1; tentatively, D is TRBD2 (6 bases). This CDR3 spans 16 amino acids. Trimming pared 10 bases from V and 0 bases from J, leaving 19 bases between. The germline V gene encodes CDR1 MNHEY and CDR2 SVGAGI. The CDR3 DNA reads TGTGCCACTCTAGGGACGGGGGTAAGCTCCTACAATGAGCAGTTCTTC. As protein: CATLGTGVSSYNEQFF.

This clonotype came up a few times. This chain links TRBV5-1 with TRBJ2-5, with unresolved D. CDR1 is SGHRS, CDR2 YFSETQ, per germline. Trimming took off 4 bases at V and 2 bases at J, with 12 bases between the two ends. The CDR3 has 14 amino acids. The CDR3 DNA reads as TGCGCCAGCAGCCTAGGGAATCTACAAGAGACCCAGTACTTC. Translating it yields CASSLGNLQETQYF.

This clonotype occurred a few times. The chain recombines TRBV5-1 with TRBJ2-7, with a tentative D call TRBD2 (5 bases). CDR1 and CDR2 from the germline V gene are SGHRS and YFSETQ. Trimming cost V 2 bases and J 2 bases, with 8 bases left between them. This CDR3 contains 13 residues. This CDR3 reads CASSFGLTYEQYF. The CDR3 nucleotides are TGCGCCAGCAGCTTTGGACTCACCTACGAGCAGTACTTC.

In the case of this clonotype: Its ends do not fully match the called genes, so a read error is possible. This sequence joins TRBV2 and TRBJ1-5; 8 bases align to TRBD1. Germline loops: CDR1 SNHLY, CDR2 FYNNEI. CDR3 length: 11 amino acids. The CDR3 protein is CASSQLGQVDF. Here the CDR3 DNA reads TGTGCCAGCAGCCAACTGGGACAGGTGGATTTT.

V and J are TRBV2 and TRBJ1-5; D perhaps matches TRBD1 (6 bases). V was trimmed by 4 bases and J by 2 bases, leaving 15 bases between them. The CDR3 has 16 residues. Germline lookup yields CDR1 SNHLY and CDR2 FYNNEI. The CDR3 reads CASSVGGRSGNQPQHF. The CDR3, as DNA: TGTGCCAGCAGTGTGGGGGGCAGGTCGGGCAATCAGCCCCAGCATTTT.

This clonotype showed up many times. The chain combines TRBV7-3 with TRBJ2-1; possibly TRBD1 or TRBD2 for D (5 bases each). The germline V gene has CDR1 SGHTA and CDR2 FQGTGA. Between the trimmed V and J ends, which lost 3 bases and 8 bases, there was a span of 11 bases. The CDR3 consists of 13 residues. The CDR3 nucleotides are TGTGCCAGCAGCTTTAGCCGGGACGATGAGCAGTTCTTC. It yields the protein CASSFSRDDEQFF.

The chain is built from TRBV10-3 and TRBJ2-6; perhaps TRBD2 as D (5 bases). Deletions cut 10 bases from V and 2 bases from J, with 15 bases between. This CDR3 has 15 residues. Germline CDR1 ENHRY, CDR2 SYGVKD. The CDR3: CATLSFGAGANVLTF. The CDR3 coding sequence is TGTGCCACCTTAAGCTTCGGGGCTGGGGCCAACGTCCTGACTTTC.

This clonotype appeared a few times. This chain links TRBV4-1 with TRBJ1-5; 11 bases match TRBD1. The CDR3 runs to 15 residues. Germline V gene data show CDR1 as MGHRA and CDR2 as YSYEKL. Unmatched junction bases numbered 5, after V lost 5 bases and J lost 5 bases. The CDR3 loop reads CASSVDRGPYQPQHF. CDR3 DNA: TGCGCCAGCAGCGTGGACAGGGGGCCGTATCAGCCCCAGCATTTT.

A few counts support this clonotype. The J gene is TRBJ1-1, the V gene TRBV6-5; the D gene is possibly TRBD1 (5 bases). Germline assignment: CDR1 MNHEY and CDR2 SVGAGI. CDR3 length: 13 amino acids. With 2 bases removed from V and 6 bases from J, the gap between germline ends came to 10 bases. The CDR3 spells CASSYQGSAEAFF. CDR3 in DNA: TGTGCCAGCAGTTACCAGGGTTCGGCTGAAGCTTTCTTT.

This chain links TRBV7-9 with TRBJ1-1, with 8 bases fitting TRBD1. CDR1 is SEHNR, CDR2 FQNEAQ, per germline (reference sequence). The CDR3 is 17 amino acids. V was pared by 5 bases and J by 0 bases, with 11 bases of the junction left unmatched. The CDR3 protein is CASSSTDRDPMNTEAFF. The CDR3 DNA is TGTGCCAGCAGCAGCACGGACAGGGACCCAATGAACACTGAAGCTTTCTTT.

This chain connects TRBV19 to TRBJ1-5; D call uncertain. Germline V lookup: CDR1 LNHDA, CDR2 SQIVND (reference sequence). V shed 3 bases and J shed 2 bases, with 5 bases lying between them. This CDR3 is 13 amino acids long. The CDR3, as DNA: TGTGCCAGTAGTATTCATCGCAATCAGCCCCAGCATTTT. It yields the protein CASSIHRNQPQHF.

In its sample, this clonotype was seen a few times. The V call is TRBV28, the J call TRBJ1-6; 9 bases are a match to TRBD1. This CDR3 has 16 amino acids. J was trimmed by 2 bases and V by 6 bases; bases with no gene match: 5. Germline CDR1 MDHEN, CDR2 SYDVKM. The CDR3 here is CASRPGQGTYNSPLHF. In DNA form, the CDR3 reads TGTGCCAGCAGACCAGGACAGGGGACCTATAATTCACCCCTCCACTTT.

This chain uses TRBV19 with TRBJ2-1, with 10 bases fitting TRBD2. The V gene end was trimmed by 4 bases and the J gene end by 4 bases; junction bases not matched to a gene: 7. The length of the CDR3 is 16 residues. Per the germline V gene, CDR1 is LNHDA and CDR2 is SQIVND (reference sequence). CDR3 sequence: CASSTVLAGMYNEQFF. Written as DNA, the CDR3 is TGTGCCAGTAGTACGGTACTAGCGGGGATGTACAATGAGCAGTTCTTC.

This clonotype was recorded once. This rearrangement joins TRBV4-1 to TRBJ2-3, with D unresolved. Per the germline V gene, CDR1 is MGHRA and CDR2 is YSYEKL. This CDR3 has 14 residues. V was cut by 0 bases and J by 2 bases, with 6 bases left in between. CDR3: CASSQDPNTDTQYF. The CDR3 DNA follows: TGCGCCAGCAGCCAAGATCCGAACACAGATACGCAGTATTTT.

This clonotype was seen only a few times. The V and J genes are TRBV6-6 and TRBJ1-5, with 9 bases matching TRBD1. The CDR3 has 18 amino acids. The V gene's germline CDR1 is MNHNY and CDR2 SVGAGI (reference sequence). V shed 3 bases, J shed 8 bases, and the junction held 17 bases outside the gene matches. The CDR3 DNA sequence: TGTGCCAGCAGTTATCCGACAGGGGGACCCCAACCCGGAGAGCCCCAGCATTTT. Amino acids: CASSYPTGGPQPGEPQHF.

This chain links TRBV24-1 with TRBJ2-2; TRBD2 matches 8 bases. With 2 bases clipped from V and 4 bases from J, the junction kept 8 bases outside the gene matches. The germline CDR1 and CDR2 sequences are KGHDR and SFDVKD. The CDR3 contains 17 residues. The chain's CDR3 is CATSDSVSSGVTGELFF. The CDR3 nucleotides read TGTGCCACCAGTGATTCTGTGAGTAGCGGGGTCACCGGGGAGCTGTTTTTT.

The chain links TRBV5-1 to TRBJ1-1; D is undetermined. The length of the CDR3 is 13 residues. The V gene lost 2 bases and the J gene lost 6 bases, with 11 bases spanning the gap. CDR1 SGHRS and CDR2 YFSETQ come from the germline V gene. DNA of the CDR3: TGCGCCAGCAGCTTTGGGTTCAAGCCTGAAGCTTTCTTT. Residues: CASSFGFKPEAFF. The full variable domain, completed using reference TRBV5-1 and TRBJ1-1, is KAGVTQTPRYLIKTRGQQVTLSCSPISGHRSVSWYQQTPGQGLQFLFEYFSETQRNKGNFPGRFSGRQFSNSRSEMNVSTLELGDSALYLCASSFGFKPEAFFGQGTRLTVV.

This clonotype was observed a few times. The CDR3 DNA reads as TGCAGCGACTTGTCAGGGGGAGGGACTGAAGCTTTCTTT. It specifies CSDLSGGGTEAFF. This sequence joins TRBV29-1 and TRBJ1-1; 7 bases match TRBD1. V lost 7 bases and J lost 5; bases outside the gene matches: 10. CDR1 and CDR2 from the germline V gene are SQVTM and ANQGSEA. The CDR3 consists of 13 residues.

The chain employs TRBV7-2 and TRBJ2-3; D gene ambiguous. The CDR3 sequence is 16 residues long. The V gene's germline CDR1 is SGHTA and CDR2 FQGNSA. V lost 1 base and J lost 1, with 12 bases in between. CDR3 sequence: CASSLGTNLGTDTQYF. DNA of the CDR3: TGTGCCAGCAGCTTAGGGACCAACTTAGGCACAGATACGCAGTATTTT.

This rearrangement joins TRBV12-3 or TRBV12-4 to TRBJ2-3; 7 nucleotides match TRBD2. The CDR3 consists of 18 residues. V dropped 6 bases and J dropped 0; count of bases not matched to a gene: 15. The CDR3: CASSPSGAGKKSTDTQYF. CDR3 in DNA: TGTGCCAGCAGCCCCTCGGGAGCGGGGAAAAAAAGCACAGATACGCAGTATTTT.

The chain has TRBV7-2 and TRBJ2-1; D remains ambiguous. The CDR3 covers 14 residues. The germline V gene has CDR1 SGHTA and CDR2 FQGNSA. V gave up 5 bases and J gave up 5 bases, with 13 bases separating them. The CDR3 DNA reads TGTGCCAGCAGCCCCGAGAACAAGGACAATGAGCAGTTCTTC. Its protein is CASSPENKDNEQFF.